The next 3 T cell receptor beta chains were all read from a single sample in a study of T cell changes during pregnancy in multiple sclerosis. Profiled with immunoSEQ multiplex PCR; TCRdb holds only in-frame clones, not every one. The sample carries about 40,000 clones, more than 85% recorded once. The starting material was CD8+ T cells from peripheral blood mononuclear cells, obtained in the first trimester of pregnancy. These receptors originate from a female donor with multiple sclerosis, enrolled in a pregnancy study.

The chain employs TRBV5-1 and TRBJ1-1; TRBD1 aligns across 11 bases. The germline CDR1 and CDR2 sequences are SGHRS and YFSETQ. The CDR3 extends over 16 amino acids. Trimming cost V 4 bases and J 0 bases; bases outside gene matches: 5. CDR3 nucleotide sequence: TGCGCCAGCAGCGTGGGACAGGGGGTAGTGAACACTGAAGCTTTCTTT. Protein: CASSVGQGVVNTEAFF.

Points on this clone: An end of the junction does not agree with germline; a read error may underlie this. The chain carries TRBV6-6 and TRBJ1-1; D uncertain. The length of the CDR3 is 14 residues. Germline V gene lookup returns CDR1 MNHNY and CDR2 SVGAGI (reference sequence). CDR3 nucleotides: TGTGCTAGCAGTTACGGGCAACCGAACACTGAAGCTTTCTTT. This sequence encodes CASSYGQPNTEAFF.

This chain joins TRBV29-1 and TRBJ2-1; D is possibly TRBD1 (5 bases). The CDR3 contains 17 residues. CDR1 and CDR2 from the germline V gene are SQVTM and ANQGSEA. V was trimmed by 8 bases and J by 2 bases, leaving 25 bases between them. CDR3 sequence: CSSIGAVLPHTYNEQFF. The CDR3 DNA reads as TGCAGCTCCATAGGGGCGGTTTTGCCCCACACCTACAATGAGCAGTTCTTC.